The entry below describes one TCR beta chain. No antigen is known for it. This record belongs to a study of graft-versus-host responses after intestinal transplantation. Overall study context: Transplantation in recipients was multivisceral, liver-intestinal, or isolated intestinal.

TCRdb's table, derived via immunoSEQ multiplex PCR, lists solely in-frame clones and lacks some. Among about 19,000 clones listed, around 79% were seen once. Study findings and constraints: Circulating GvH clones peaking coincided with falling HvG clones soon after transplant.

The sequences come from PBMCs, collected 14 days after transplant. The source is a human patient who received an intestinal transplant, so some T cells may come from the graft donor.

In nucleotides, the CDR3 is TGTGCCAGCAGCCTAGACCTCACAGATACGCAGTATTTT. This codes for CASSLDLTDTQYF. V and J are TRBV9 and TRBJ2-3, with D unresolved. V was cut by 4 bases and J by 2 bases, with 8 bases left in between. Germline V gene lookup returns CDR1 SGDLS and CDR2 YYNGEE. The CDR3 is 13 residues long.